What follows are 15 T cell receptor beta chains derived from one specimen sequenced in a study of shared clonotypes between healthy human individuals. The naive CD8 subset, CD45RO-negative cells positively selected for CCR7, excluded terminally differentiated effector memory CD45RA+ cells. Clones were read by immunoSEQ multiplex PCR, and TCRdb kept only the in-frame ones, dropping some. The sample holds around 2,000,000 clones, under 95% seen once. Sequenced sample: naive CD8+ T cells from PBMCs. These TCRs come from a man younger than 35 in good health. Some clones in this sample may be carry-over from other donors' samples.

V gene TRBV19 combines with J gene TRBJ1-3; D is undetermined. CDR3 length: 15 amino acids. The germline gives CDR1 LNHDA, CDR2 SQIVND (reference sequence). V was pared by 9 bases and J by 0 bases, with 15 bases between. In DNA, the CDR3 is TGTGCCAGACCTCTAGGACGGTGCTCTGGAAACACCATATATTTT. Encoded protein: CARPLGRCSGNTIYF. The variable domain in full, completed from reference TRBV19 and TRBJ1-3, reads DGGITQSPKYLFRKEGQNVTLSCEQNLNHDAMYWYRQDPGQGLRLIYYSQIVNDFQKGDIAEGYSVSREKKESFPLTVTSAQKNPTAFYLCARPLGRCSGNTIYFGEGSWLTVV.

The CDR3 region is CASGGRDRNTEAFF. CDR3 nucleotide sequence: TGTGCCAGCGGGGGTAGGGACCGGAACACTGAAGCTTTCTTT. V usage is TRBV28 and J usage is TRBJ1-1; D is possibly TRBD1 (5 bases). CDR1 MDHEN and CDR2 SYDVKM come from the germline V gene. V shed 8 bases and J shed 1 base, with 14 bases lying between them. The CDR3 has 14 residues.

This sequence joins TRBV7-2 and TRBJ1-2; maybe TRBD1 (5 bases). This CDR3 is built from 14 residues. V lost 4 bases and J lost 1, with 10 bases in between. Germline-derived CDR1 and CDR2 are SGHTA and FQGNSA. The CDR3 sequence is CASSSPGLNYGYTF. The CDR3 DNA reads TGTGCCAGCAGCTCACCGGGGCTTAACTATGGCTACACCTTC.

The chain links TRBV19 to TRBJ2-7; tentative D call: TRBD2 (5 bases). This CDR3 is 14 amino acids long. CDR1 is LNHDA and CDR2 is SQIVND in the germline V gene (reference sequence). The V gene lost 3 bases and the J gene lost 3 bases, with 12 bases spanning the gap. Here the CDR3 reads CASSISGIGYEQYF. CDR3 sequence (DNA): TGTGCCAGTAGTATTTCGGGGATCGGCTACGAGCAGTACTTC.

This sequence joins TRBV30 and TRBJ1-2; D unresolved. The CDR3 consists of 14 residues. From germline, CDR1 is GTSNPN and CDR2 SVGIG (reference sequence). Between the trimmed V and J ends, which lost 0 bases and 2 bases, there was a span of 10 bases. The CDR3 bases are TGTGCCTGGAGTGTAACGACCGAGAACTATGGCTACACCTTC. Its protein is CAWSVTTENYGYTF. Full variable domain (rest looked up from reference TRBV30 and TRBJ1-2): SQTIHQWPATLVQPVGSPLSLECTVEGTSNPNLYWYRQAAGRGLQLLFYSVGIGQISSEVPQNLSASRPQDRQFILSSKKLLLSDSGFYLCAWSVTTENYGYTFGSGTRLTVV.

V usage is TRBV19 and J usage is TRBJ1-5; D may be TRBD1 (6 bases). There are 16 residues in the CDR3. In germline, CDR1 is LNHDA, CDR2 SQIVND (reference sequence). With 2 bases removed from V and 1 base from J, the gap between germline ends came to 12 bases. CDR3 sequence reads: CASSINTGISNQPQHF. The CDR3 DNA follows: TGTGCCAGTAGTATAAATACAGGGATCAGCAATCAGCCCCAGCATTTT.

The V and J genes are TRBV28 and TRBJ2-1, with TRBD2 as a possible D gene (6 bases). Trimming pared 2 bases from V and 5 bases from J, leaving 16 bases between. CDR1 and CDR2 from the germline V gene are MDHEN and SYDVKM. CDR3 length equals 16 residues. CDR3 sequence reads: CASSLSTSRENNEQFF. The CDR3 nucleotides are TGTGCCAGCAGTTTAAGCACTAGCCGGGAGAACAATGAGCAGTTCTTC.

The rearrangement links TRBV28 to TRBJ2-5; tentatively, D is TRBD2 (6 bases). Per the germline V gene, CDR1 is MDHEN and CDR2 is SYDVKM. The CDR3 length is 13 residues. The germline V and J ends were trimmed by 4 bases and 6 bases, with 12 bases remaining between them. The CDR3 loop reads CASSWPSAKTQYF. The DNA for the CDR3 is TGTGCCAGCAGTTGGCCTAGCGCAAAGACCCAGTACTTC.

For the CDR3, the DNA is TGTGCCAGCAGGGGGGGAGGGGACCTCTACAATGAGCAGTTCTTC. It translates to CASRGGGDLYNEQFF. This sequence joins TRBV28 and TRBJ2-1; 7 nucleotides line up with TRBD2. The germline gives CDR1 MDHEN, CDR2 SYDVKM. The CDR3 contains 15 residues. After removal of 6 bases from V and 3 bases from J, the junction contained 8 bases not matched to a gene.

CDR3 protein: CASSIVLENQPQHF. The CDR3 DNA is TGTGCCAGTAGTATAGTGTTGGAGAATCAGCCCCAGCATTTT. This rearrangement joins TRBV19 to TRBJ1-5; no definite D call. Trimming took 1 base from V and 4 from J, leaving 8 bases between them. Germline lookup yields CDR1 LNHDA and CDR2 SQIVND (reference sequence). The CDR3 runs to 14 residues.

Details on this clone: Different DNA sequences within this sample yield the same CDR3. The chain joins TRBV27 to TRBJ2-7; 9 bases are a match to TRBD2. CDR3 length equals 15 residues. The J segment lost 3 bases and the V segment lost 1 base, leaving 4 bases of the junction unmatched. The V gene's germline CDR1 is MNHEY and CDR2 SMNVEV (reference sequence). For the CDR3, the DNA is TGTGCCAGCAGTTTATTAGGGACTAGCAGCTACGAGCAGTACTTC. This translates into CASSLLGTSSYEQYF.

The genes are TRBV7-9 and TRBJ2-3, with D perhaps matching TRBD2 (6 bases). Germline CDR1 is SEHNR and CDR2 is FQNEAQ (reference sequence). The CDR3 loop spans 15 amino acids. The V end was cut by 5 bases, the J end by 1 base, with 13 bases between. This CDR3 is CASSPRLGGTDTQYF. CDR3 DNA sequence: TGTGCCAGCAGCCCACGACTAGGAGGCACAGATACGCAGTATTTT.

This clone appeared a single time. The CDR3 loop reads CASSESLRRGPLNQPQHF. DNA of the CDR3: TGCGCCAGCAGTGAGTCCCTAAGGCGGGGTCCTCTCAATCAGCCCCAGCATTTT. The chain links TRBV10-1 to TRBJ1-5; D not resolved. The germline CDR1 and CDR2 sequences are WNHNN and SYGVQD (reference sequence). The CDR3 loop spans 18 amino acids. V was cut by 0 bases and J by 3 bases, with 18 bases left in between.

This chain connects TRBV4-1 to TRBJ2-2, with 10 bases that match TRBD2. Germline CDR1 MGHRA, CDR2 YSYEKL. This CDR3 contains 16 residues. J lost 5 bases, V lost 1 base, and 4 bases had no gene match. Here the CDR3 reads CASSQGLAGITGELFF. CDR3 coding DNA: TGCGCCAGCAGCCAAGGACTAGCGGGTATTACCGGGGAGCTGTTTTTT.

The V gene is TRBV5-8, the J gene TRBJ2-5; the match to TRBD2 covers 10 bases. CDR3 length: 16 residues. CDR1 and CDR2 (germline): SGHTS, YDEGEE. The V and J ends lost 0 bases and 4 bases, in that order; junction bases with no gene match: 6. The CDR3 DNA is TGTGCCAGCAGCTTGGGTCTAGCGGGAGTGGGAGAGACCCAGTACTTC. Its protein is CASSLGLAGVGETQYF.